This is a list of T cell receptor beta chains from one sample in a study of cytomegalovirus exposure and HLA in healthy donors. Using immunoSEQ multiplex PCR, the repertoire was profiled, and TCRdb retains in-frame clones only, with some absent. The data hold tens of thousands of clones, with 90% to 95% observed a single time. The specimen sequenced was PBMCs. These receptor sequences come from a woman aged 25 to 39 in good health and CMV-seronegative. Both conserved end residues are trimmed from each CDR3.

TRBV19	TRBJ2-1	ASNLLAGGLNEQF
TRBV18	TRBJ1-5	ASSPYSGDSNQPQH
TRBV7-6	TRBJ1-3	ASSLGPPSSGNTIY
TRBV10-3	TRBJ2-3	AISEATSGGTDTQY
TRBV6-5	TRBJ2-1	ASSYPLDEQF
TRBV30	TRBJ1-1	AWSAPVRNTEAF
TRBV13	TRBJ2-3	ASSLGAGRGADTQY
TRBV5-1	TRBJ2-2	ASSLPGLGTGELF
TRBV6-6	TRBJ2-2	ASTRTGANTGELF
TRBV9	TRBJ2-2	ASARTGGNTGELF
TRBV10-1	TRBJ1-2	ASSEFPGLDGNYGYT
TRBV6-1	TRBJ2-5	ASRAGLARETQY
TRBV7-2	TRBJ1-1	ASSTLALGRTEAF
TRBV5-1	TRBJ1-1	ASTRGGQGAPEAF
TRBV30	TRBJ2-7	AWARQLLYEQY
TRBV25-1	TRBJ1-2	ASSSPYRESGYT
TRBV18	TRBJ2-3	ASSPLGSDRPDTQY
TRBV18	TRBJ1-4	ASSRSDWTLGGEKLF
TRBV25-1	TRBJ2-5	ASRPGLAGGETQY
TRBV2	TRBJ2-3	ASSEVGALRYAGTQY
TRBV30	TRBJ2-3	AWTEPGQGINTQY
TRBV9	TRBJ1-2	ASSSSGGEPSYGYT
TRBV21-1	TRBJ2-5	ASSTPSGRAWGETQY
TRBV4-1	TRBJ1-1	ASSQVSGSRSDREEAF
TRBV5-1	TRBJ2-2	ASSISSGRVAGELF